There are a few counts of the clone carrying this TCR beta chain. This specimen comes from a study of blood T cell repertoires in COVID-19. This CDR3 has 14 residues. Germline trimming cut 4 bases from V and 5 bases from J; bases unmatched to any gene: 5. Germline CDR1 reads SGHRS; CDR2 reads YFSETQ. Method: immunoSEQ multiplex PCR; TCRdb's copy keeps in-frame clones and lacks some. Here the sample spans fewer than 200,000 clones, about 89% being singletons. The V and J genes are TRBV5-1 and TRBJ1-1; TRBD1 aligns across 10 bases. This clonotype was obtained from a man aged 18 to 30 who had recovered from COVID-19. The sequenced sample was peripheral blood. The CDR3 DNA reads as TGCGCCAGCAGCGGGACAGGGGAATATACTGAAGCTTTCTTT. Its translation is CASSGTGEYTEAFF. Full variable domain (missing parts from reference TRBV5-1 and TRBJ1-1): KAGVTQTPRYLIKTRGQQVTLSCSPISGHRSVSWYQQTPGQGLQFLFEYFSETQRNKGNFPGRFSGRQFSNSRSEMNVSTLELGDSALYLCASSGTGEYTEAFFGQGTRLTVV.